This section outlines one T cell receptor (beta chain) sequence together with its context. The antigen is unknown. The data originate from a study of cytomegalovirus exposure and HLA in healthy donors. Study-wide points: In a later analysis, a missense DCLRE1C variant was linked to TCR beta V- and J-gene trimming.

13 Jbeta primers and 60 Vbeta primers were used for the PCR. Libraries were prepared by immunoSEQ multiplex PCR; TCRdb keeps only in-frame clonotypes and omits some of them. The table includes fewer than 200,000 clones, less than 85% detected once. Looked up from germline, CDR1 is SGDLS and CDR2 is YYNGEE. The CDR3 extends over 16 amino acids. Trimming removed 1 base from V and 2 bases from J, with 14 bases in between. Source material: PBMCs. This receptor was obtained from a male donor in good health and CMV-seronegative. The chain links TRBV9 to TRBJ2-3, with a possible D match to TRBD1 (5 bases). CDR3 region: CASSVRLGPYTDTQYF. The CDR3 DNA reads TGTGCCAGCAGCGTAAGGTTGGGGCCGTACACAGATACGCAGTATTTT. The variable domain in full, with the rest retrieved from reference TRBV9 and TRBJ2-3, is DSGVTQTPKHLITATGQRVTLRCSPRSGDLSVYWYQQSLDQGLQFLIQYYNGEERAKGNILERFSAQQFPDLHSELNLSSLELGDSALYFCASSVRLGPYTDTQYFGPGTRLTVL.